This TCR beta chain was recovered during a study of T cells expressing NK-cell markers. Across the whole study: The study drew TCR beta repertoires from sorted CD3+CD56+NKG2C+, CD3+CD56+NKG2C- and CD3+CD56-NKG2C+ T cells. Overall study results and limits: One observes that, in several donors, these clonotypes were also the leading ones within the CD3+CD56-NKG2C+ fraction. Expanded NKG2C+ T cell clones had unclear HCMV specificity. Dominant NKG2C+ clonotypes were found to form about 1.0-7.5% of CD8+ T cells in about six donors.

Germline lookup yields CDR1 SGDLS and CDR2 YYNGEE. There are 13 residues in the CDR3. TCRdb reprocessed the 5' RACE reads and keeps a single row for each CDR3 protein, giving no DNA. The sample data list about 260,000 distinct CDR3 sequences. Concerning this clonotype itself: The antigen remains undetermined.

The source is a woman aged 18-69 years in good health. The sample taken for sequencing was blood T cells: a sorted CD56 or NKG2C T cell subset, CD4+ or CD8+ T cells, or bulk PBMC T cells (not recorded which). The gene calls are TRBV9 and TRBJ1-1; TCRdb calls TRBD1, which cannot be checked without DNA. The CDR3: CASNLGGATEAFF.